These 31 T cell receptor beta chains were sequenced from one sample in a study of T cell repertoires in cytomegalovirus infection. TCRdb fed the reads into MiXCR, producing one record per CDR3 protein. The table has about 920,000 distinct CDR3 sequences, around a third seen once. No cognate antigen is known for these TCRs. The specimen was cultured CD8+ T cells from PBMCs, collected from culture after CMV antigen stimulation. The receptors shown here come from a human donor in good health (CMV status not recorded). Some clones in this sample may be carry-over from other donors' samples.

A few counts support this clonotype. The chain links TRBV2 to TRBJ1-3; D is ambiguous. Germline V lookup: CDR1 SNHLY, CDR2 FYNNEI. The V gene lost 7 bases and the J gene lost 2 bases, with 9 bases spanning the gap. The CDR3 consists of 13 residues. CDR3 coding DNA: TGTGCCAGCACGGCAGGTACTGGAAACACCATATATTTT. Its translation: CASTAGTGNTIYF.

The table lists this clonotype with many counts. In nucleotides, the CDR3 is TGTGCCAGCAGGTCAGGGGGGGGTCAGGGGGTCAATGAGCAGTTCTTC. Encoded protein: CASRSGGGQGVNEQFF. The genes are TRBV7-6 and TRBJ2-1; D may be TRBD1 or TRBD2 (7 bases each). Germline assignment: CDR1 SGHVS and CDR2 FNYEAQ. There are 16 residues in the CDR3. V lost 6 bases and J 6 bases, leaving 21 bases between the germline ends.

This clonotype turned up a few times. This chain connects TRBV12-3 or TRBV12-4 to TRBJ2-7; 7 bases fit TRBD1. The V and J ends lost 5 bases and 7 bases, in that order; junction bases with no gene match: 8. The CDR3 extends over 13 amino acids. CDR3 in DNA: TGTGCCAGCAGTATGACAGGGATTGGTGAGCAGTACTTC. Residues: CASSMTGIGEQYF.

This clonotype was observed a few times. The rearrangement uses TRBV24-1 and TRBJ2-1; 12 bases match TRBD2. Germline V gene lookup returns CDR1 KGHDR and CDR2 SFDVKD. The V segment lost 5 bases and the J segment 8 bases; nucleotides outside the gene matches: 9. The CDR3 has 16 amino acids. The CDR3: CATSVPSGGVSDEQFF. CDR3 bases: TGTGCCACCAGTGTCCCTAGCGGGGGGGTGTCGGATGAGCAGTTCTTC.

About this clonotype itself: One junction end disagrees with the germline gene, perhaps due to a read error. The chain uses TRBV6-4 and TRBJ2-3, with 9 positions matching TRBD2. The CDR3 is 15 residues long. Germline V CDR1 and CDR2: MRHNA, SNTAGT. This CDR3 is CANSHHSGGTDTQYF. As DNA, the CDR3 is TGTGCCAACAGTCACCATAGCGGGGGAACAGATACGCAGTATTTT.

The rearrangement links TRBV7-9 to TRBJ2-5; 9 bases are shared with TRBD1. V dropped 3 bases and J dropped 5; count of bases not matched to a gene: 7. The CDR3 is made up of 15 amino acids. In germline, CDR1 is SEHNR, CDR2 FQNEAQ (reference sequence). CDR3 nucleotide sequence: TGTGCCAGCAGCTTCCCCGGGACAGGGAAGGAGACCCAGTACTTC. As protein: CASSFPGTGKETQYF.

On this clonotype itself: One end of the junction does not line up with germline, which may come from a read error. The CDR3 sequence is CANSLTRMAGADYNEQFF. The CDR3 nucleotides read TGTGCCAACAGCCTCACGCGGATGGCGGGGGCCGACTACAATGAGCAGTTCTTC. The chain joins TRBV7-6 to TRBJ2-1, with a possible D match to TRBD2 (7 bases). This CDR3 is 18 amino acids long. Per the germline V gene, CDR1 is SGHVS and CDR2 is FNYEAQ.

This clonotype was observed a few times. V usage is TRBV7-8 and J usage is TRBJ1-1, with a possible D match to TRBD1 (5 bases). Trimming cost V 1 base and J 1 base, with 13 bases left between them. Germline CDR1 is SGHVS and CDR2 is FQNEAQ. This CDR3 comprises 16 residues. The CDR3: CASSLGWGVENTEAFF. For the CDR3, the DNA is TGTGCCAGCAGCTTAGGTTGGGGGGTCGAGAACACTGAAGCTTTCTTT. The whole variable domain, filled in from reference TRBV7-8 and TRBJ1-1, reads GAGVSQSPRYKVAKRGQDVALRCDPISGHVSLFWYQQALGQGPEFLTYFQNEAQLDKSGLPSDRFFAERPEGSVSTLKIQRTQQEDSAVYLCASSLGWGVENTEAFFGQGTRLTVV.

Only a few counts were recorded for this clonotype. V and J are TRBV7-2 and TRBJ2-1; TRBD1 matches at 7 bases. Germline V gives CDR1 SGHTA, CDR2 FQGNSA. V shed 6 bases, J shed 2 bases, and the junction held 7 bases outside the gene matches. This CDR3 is 15 amino acids long. DNA for the CDR3: TGTGCCAGCAGATTCCGGGACAGCCCCTACAATGAGCAGTTCTTC. This sequence encodes CASRFRDSPYNEQFF.

V and J are TRBV7-9 and TRBJ2-1; D assignment may be TRBD1 or TRBD2 (5 bases each). V lost 8 bases to trimming and J lost 3 bases, with 14 bases between them. The CDR3 has 14 residues. Germline CDR1 SEHNR, CDR2 FQNEAQ (reference sequence). The CDR3 bases are TGTGCCAGCGACTCGGGGCAGGGCTACAATGAGCAGTTCTTC. Protein sequence: CASDSGQGYNEQFF.

This sequence joins TRBV7-8 and TRBJ2-1; D gene uncertain. Trimming stripped 3 bases from V and 8 bases from J, with 26 bases between. This CDR3 has 18 residues. The germline CDR1 and CDR2 sequences are SGHVS and FQNEAQ. Here the CDR3 reads CASSFVIMGSDRRDEQFF. The CDR3 bases are TGTGCCAGCAGCTTTGTAATTATGGGGTCAGATCGGCGCGATGAGCAGTTCTTC.

There are a few counts of this clonotype. A junction end diverges from the germline sequence, so it may reflect a read error. This chain uses TRBV6-6 with TRBJ1-1; TRBD1 is a possible D gene (6 bases). This CDR3 contains 10 residues. CDR1 is MNHNY and CDR2 is SVGAGI in the germline V gene (reference sequence). CDR3 residues: CASIQDRTVF. DNA for the CDR3: TGTGCCAGCATCCAAGATAGGACAGTCTTT.

Of note for this clonotype: Compared with germline, one end of the junction differs, possibly owing to a read error. The rearrangement links TRBV19 to TRBJ2-7; 8 bases line up with TRBD1. The germline CDR1 and CDR2 sequences are LNHDA and SQIVND (reference sequence). This CDR3 is 16 amino acids long. CDR3 protein: CASSIRDRLPSYEQHF. In DNA form, the CDR3 reads TGTGCCAGTAGTATAAGGGACAGGCTACCCTCCTACGAGCAGCACTTC.

This clonotype has a handful of counts. V is TRBV7-6 and J is TRBJ2-1; TRBD2 agrees at 8 bases. This CDR3 has 15 amino acids. The V gene end was trimmed by 2 bases and the J gene end by 3 bases; junction bases not matched to a gene: 3. CDR1 SGHVS and CDR2 FNYEAQ come from the germline V gene. CDR3 nucleotide sequence: TGTGCCAGCAGCTTATTTGCGGGGGGCTACAATGAGCAGTTCTTC. Its protein is CASSLFAGGYNEQFF.

On this clonotype: A read error is possible here, since a much larger clone lies one base away. This chain connects TRBV7-3 to TRBJ2-3; weak D call: TRBD1 (6 bases). There are 13 residues in the CDR3. V was trimmed by 5 bases and J by 6 bases, leaving 12 bases between them. Germline V lookup: CDR1 SGHTA, CDR2 FQGTGA. The CDR3 coding sequence is TGTGCCAGCAGCCGACAGGACGGGGATACGCAGTATTTT. This encodes CASSRQDGDTQYF.

This clonotype was seen a handful of times. This sequence joins TRBV27 and TRBJ2-7; maybe TRBD1 (5 bases). This CDR3 has 13 amino acids. V lost 8 bases, J lost 1 base, and 12 bases lay in between. Looked up from germline, CDR1 is MNHEY and CDR2 is SMNVEV (reference sequence). CDR3 region: CASAPGISYEQYF. The CDR3 DNA reads as TGTGCCAGCGCGCCAGGGATTTCCTACGAGCAGTACTTC.

This clonotype turned up a few times. This chain uses TRBV7-9 with TRBJ1-1, with 7 bases identical to TRBD1. This CDR3 spans 16 amino acids. Germline V gene lookup returns CDR1 SEHNR and CDR2 FQNEAQ (reference sequence). V dropped 8 bases and J dropped 3; count of bases not matched to a gene: 15. The DNA of the CDR3 is TGTGCCAGCCGTCGGGGGGGAGGGGGCGCGTACACTGAAGCTTTCTTT. Residues: CASRRGGGGAYTEAFF.

This clonotype showed up just a few times. CDR3 protein: CASSGGGRSKNIQYF. CDR3 DNA sequence: TGTGCCAGCAGTGGGGGGGGCCGGAGCAAAAACATTCAGTACTTC. This chain uses TRBV6-5 with TRBJ2-4; D perhaps matches TRBD2 (7 bases). The length of the CDR3 is 15 residues. Germline values: CDR1 MNHEY, CDR2 SVGAGI. V lost 5 bases to trimming and J lost 3 bases, with 14 bases between them.

V gene TRBV29-1 combines with J gene TRBJ1-2; D is possibly TRBD1 (6 bases). The CDR3 is 12 amino acids. Germline V CDR1 and CDR2: SQVTM, ANQGSEA. Trimming took off 6 bases at V and 6 bases at J, with 14 bases between the two ends. DNA for the CDR3: TGCAGCGTCGGGGGGGCGCATAATGGCTACACCTTC. Translation: CSVGGAHNGYTF.

The rearrangement joins TRBV19 to TRBJ1-1; D is perhaps TRBD1 (6 bases). CDR1 LNHDA and CDR2 SQIVND come from the germline V gene (reference sequence). The V end lost 3 bases, the J end lost 5 bases, and 16 bases lay between the germline ends. This CDR3 comprises 15 residues. CDR3 coding DNA: TGTGCCAGTAGTATCGGGGGGCGGGGTTGGACTGAAGCTTTCTTT. It codes for CASSIGGRGWTEAFF.

The V gene is TRBV25-1, the J gene TRBJ1-5, with D uncertain. CDR1 MGHDK and CDR2 SYGVNS come from the germline V gene. This CDR3 has 12 amino acids. Trimming cost V 8 bases and J 1 base, with 6 bases left between them. The CDR3 protein is CASRRSNQPQHF. CDR3 sequence (DNA): TGTGCCAGCCGGAGGAGCAATCAGCCCCAGCATTTT.

The chain links TRBV4-2 to TRBJ2-2; TRBD2 aligns across 7 bases. The CDR3 is made up of 17 amino acids. Germline CDR1 and CDR2: LGHNA and YNFKEQ. V lost 3 bases to trimming and J lost 3 bases; unmatched junction nucleotides: 10. CDR3 bases: TGTGCCAGCAGCCACCTAGCGGAGGGGATCGACACCGGGGAGCTGTTTTTT. Protein: CASSHLAEGIDTGELFF.

This clonotype occurred once. J is TRBJ2-1 and V is TRBV6-8; 15 nucleotides match TRBD2. The CDR3 spans 17 residues. The germline CDR1 and CDR2 sequences are MNHGY and SAAAGT. After removal of 2 bases from V and 7 bases from J, the junction contained 6 bases not matched to a gene. CDR3 loop: CASSYGLAGGPSNEQFF. CDR3 nucleotides: TGTGCCAGCAGTTACGGACTAGCGGGGGGGCCGTCAAATGAGCAGTTCTTC.

The chain recombines TRBV2 with TRBJ2-5; D possibly corresponds to TRBD1 (6 bases). Germline V gene sequence: CDR1 SNHLY, CDR2 FYNNEI. V was shortened by 8 bases and J by 8 bases, with 21 bases between the two germline ends. The length of the CDR3 is 14 residues. The CDR3 here is CASWAGTGFKTQYF. CDR3 nucleotide sequence: TGTGCCAGCTGGGCAGGAACAGGGTTTAAAACCCAGTACTTC.

This clonotype was detected many times. The chain links TRBV4-3 to TRBJ1-2, with 8 bases fitting TRBD1. In germline, CDR1 is LGHNA, CDR2 YSLEER. The CDR3 has 17 residues. After removal of 0 bases from V and 5 bases from J, the junction contained 11 bases not matched to a gene. The CDR3, as DNA: TGCGCCAGCAGCCAAGATAGAGGAACAGGGGGTGGGTATGGCTACACCTTC. Amino acid sequence: CASSQDRGTGGGYGYTF.

Only a few counts were recorded for this clonotype. The chain links TRBV12-3 or TRBV12-4 to TRBJ2-1, with TRBD1 identical over 10 bases. The V gene end was trimmed by 6 bases and the J gene end by 2 bases; junction bases not matched to a gene: 4. The CDR3 extends over 15 amino acids. CDR3 sequence (DNA): TGTGCCAGCAGGCCGGACAGGGGGACCTACAATGAGCAGTTCTTC. Translating gives CASRPDRGTYNEQFF.

V is TRBV6-5 and J is TRBJ2-2; no clear D. Per germline, CDR1 MNHEY and CDR2 SVGAGI. CDR3 length: 17 amino acids. V was clipped by 0 bases and J by 0 bases, with 11 bases between them. CDR3: CASSYSYSHSNTGELFF. CDR3 bases: TGTGCCAGCAGTTACTCGTATAGCCATTCGAACACCGGGGAGCTGTTTTTT.

The J gene is TRBJ2-1, the V gene TRBV14; TRBD1 agrees at 7 bases. Trimming took 4 bases from V and 3 from J; bases not matched to a gene: 6. The germline V gene encodes CDR1 SGHDN and CDR2 FVKESK. The CDR3 extends over 15 amino acids. Here the CDR3 reads CASSPSGQSYNEQFF. CDR3 nucleotide sequence: TGTGCCAGCAGCCCTTCGGGACAGAGCTACAATGAGCAGTTCTTC.

Of note for this clonotype: Just one base apart from a much larger clone, this may be a read error. V is TRBV7-9 and J is TRBJ1-1, with D perhaps TRBD1 (5 bases). The germline CDR1 and CDR2 sequences are SEHNR and FQNEAQ (reference sequence). The CDR3 has 13 amino acids. V was trimmed by 7 bases and J by 2 bases, leaving 11 bases between them. CDR3 amino acids: CASNPRDNTEAFF. The CDR3 DNA reads TGTGCCAGCAACCCTCGGGACAACACTGAAGCTTTCTTT.

The rearrangement uses TRBV29-1 and TRBJ2-7; 12 bases line up with TRBD1. Germline V gives CDR1 SQVTM, CDR2 ANQGSEA. CDR3 length: 14 residues. Trimming cost V 7 bases and J 2 bases; bases outside gene matches: 6. CDR3 sequence: CSATGTGGAYEQYF. The CDR3 nucleotides read TGCAGCGCCACCGGGACAGGGGGCGCCTACGAGCAGTACTTC.

In this sample, this clonotype turned up once. The chain uses TRBV9 and TRBJ1-1; 7 bases agree with TRBD1. The germline CDR1 and CDR2 sequences are SGDLS and YYNGEE. The CDR3 runs to 11 residues. The V segment lost 6 bases and the J segment 7 bases; nucleotides outside the gene matches: 3. The DNA of the CDR3 is TGTGCCAGCAAGGGGGCGAATGAAGCTTTCTTT. It yields the protein CASKGANEAFF.